This TCR beta chain was found in a study of T cells after posttransplantation cyclophosphamide. Points on this clone: The antigen remains undetermined.

Cells defined as naive were viable CD3+CD4+ or CD3+CD8+ and CCR7+CD45RA+CD45RO-CD95-CD27+CD28+. On the day of bone marrow donation, the related graft donor provided peripheral blood. TCRdb's table, derived via immunoSEQ multiplex PCR, lists solely in-frame clones and lacks some. The sample consists of tens of thousands of clones, 90% to 95% of them appearing once. General study points: Donor CD8+ memory clones often dominated recipient blood repertoires at later times. Recipient CMV seropositivity and CMV reactivation strongly tracked TRB clonality. Skin or GI-infiltrating T cells shared few TRB sequences with blood.

The sample comprised naive CD4+ T cells sorted from blood. The receptor's source is a man under 40 in good health and a related stem cell transplant donor.

CDR3 nucleotides: TGTGCCAGCAGCCGCAGGGTAACCGGGGAGCTGTTTTTT. It encodes CASSRRVTGELFF. The chain uses TRBV11-3 and TRBJ2-2, with D tentatively TRBD1 (5 bases). Trimming took 5 bases from V and 5 from J, leaving 9 bases between them. The CDR3 runs 13 residues. Per germline, CDR1 SGHNT and CDR2 YENEEA.